This T cell receptor beta chain was documented in a study of T cells in Graves' hyperthyroidism and ophthalmopathy. Study results and limitations: Ophthalmopathy, as predicted by the model, came a median 6.5 months after the prediction. Separation of ophthalmopathy from stable hyperthyroidism was achieved by a 13 V-J model.

Germline CDR1 and CDR2: MNHNS and SASEGT. The germline V and J ends were trimmed by 8 bases and 6 bases, with 14 bases remaining between them. CDR3 length: 13 residues. This clonotype occurred many times. Its antigen is not identified. Each diagnosis was grounded in clinical symptoms, serum thyroxine and TRAb, thyroid ultrasound, and orbital computed tomography. Isolation of PBMCs was performed on 8 to 10 ml fresh peripheral blood. TCR beta CDR3 region amplification was performed from RNA transcripts. With the HTBI primer set, the TCR CDR3 went through a first round of RT-PCR. TCRdb reprocessed the multiplex PCR reads via MiXCR and lists one record per CDR3 protein. The table shows nearly 600,000 distinct CDR3 sequences, with 13% to 15% occurring only once.

The sample comprised blood. The V gene is TRBV6-1, the J gene TRBJ1-5; D unclear. This clonotype was sampled from a woman aged 18-35 years with Graves' ophthalmopathy. CDR3 nucleotide sequence: TGTGCCAGCTCTACGGGGAGTTCTCAGCCCCAGCATTTT. Translation: CASSTGSSQPQHF.